What follows are 25 T cell receptor beta chains derived from one specimen sequenced in a study of T cells in Graves' hyperthyroidism and ophthalmopathy. TCR beta CDR3 region amplification was performed from RNA transcripts. The TCR CDR3 first-round RT-PCR relied on the HTBI primer set. MiXCR, applied by TCRdb to the multiplex PCR reads, yields one record per CDR3 protein. The sample lists some 600,000 distinct CDR3 sequences; about 15% were seen once. The specimen was blood. The receptors shown here come from a woman in her thirties with Graves' hyperthyroidism that later progressed to Graves' ophthalmopathy.

There are many counts of this clonotype. The chain links TRBV30 to TRBJ2-5; the match to TRBD1 covers 11 bases. Losses at the gene ends were 4 bases for V and 5 bases for J; bases not matched to a gene: 9. CDR1 is GTSNPN and CDR2 is SVGIG in the germline V gene (reference sequence). CDR3 length: 15 residues. CDR3 region: CAWTLGQGGSETQYF. The CDR3 coding sequence is TGTGCCTGGACTCTGGGACAGGGGGGATCGGAGACCCAGTACTTC.

This clonotype was counted a few times. The chain joins TRBV3-1 to TRBJ2-3; 9 nucleotides match TRBD2. V gave up 4 bases and J gave up 9 bases; unmatched junction bases: 26. The CDR3 consists of 20 residues. Germline assignment: CDR1 LGHDT and CDR2 YNNKEL (reference sequence). The CDR3 region has the DNA TGTGCCAGCAGCCCTTCTGACTGGGGCCTCACTAGCGGGTCTGGAGACACGCAGTATTTT. The encoded protein is CASSPSDWGLTSGSGDTQYF.

This clonotype was recorded at least ten times. The chain joins TRBV10-3 to TRBJ1-4; tentatively, D is TRBD1 (5 bases). Germline loops: CDR1 ENHRY, CDR2 SYGVKD. The germline V and J ends were trimmed by 10 bases and 7 bases, with 19 bases remaining between them. The CDR3 loop spans 14 amino acids. The CDR3 DNA sequence: TGTGCCACTTGGGAAGGGGCAGGCGGTGAAAAACTGTTTTTT. This translates into CATWEGAGGEKLFF.

The gene calls are TRBV9 and TRBJ2-6; 8 bases match TRBD1. Per germline, CDR1 SGDLS and CDR2 YYNGEE. V lost 0 bases and J lost 2; bases outside the gene matches: 10. This CDR3 comprises 19 residues. The CDR3 sequence is CASSVERDRYPAGANVLTF. CDR3 sequence (DNA): TGTGCCAGCAGCGTAGAGAGGGACAGGTACCCCGCTGGGGCCAACGTCCTGACTTTC. The full variable domain, with the rest looked up from reference TRBV9 and TRBJ2-6, is DSGVTQTPKHLITATGQRVTLRCSPRSGDLSVYWYQQSLDQGLQFLIQYYNGEERAKGNILERFSAQQFPDLHSELNLSSLELGDSALYFCASSVERDRYPAGANVLTFGAGSRLTVL.

Only a few counts were recorded for this clonotype. The rearrangement uses TRBV19 and TRBJ2-1; no firm D call. The CDR3 runs to 13 residues. The ends were cut back, 4 bases at V and 2 bases at J, with 6 bases in the middle. Germline assignment: CDR1 LNHDA and CDR2 SQIVND (reference sequence). CDR3 residues: CASSSLAYNEQFF. Written as DNA, the CDR3 is TGTGCCAGTAGTAGTCTGGCCTACAATGAGCAGTTCTTC.

A word on this clonotype: A much larger clone sits a single nucleotide away, making a read error possible. This likely comes from a read error, as the CDR3 has no conserved phenylalanine or tryptophan at its end. The chain links TRBV11-3 to TRBJ1-2; D remains unclear. The CDR3 covers 13 residues. The V end was cut by 1 base, the J end by 2 bases, with 5 bases between. Per the germline V gene, CDR1 is SGHNT and CDR2 is YENEEA. For the CDR3, the DNA is TGTGCCAGCAGCTTAGCCCGGAACTATGGCTACACCTCC. Translation: CASSLARNYGYTS.

In its sample, this clonotype was seen many times. The V call is TRBV19, the J call TRBJ1-2; 10 bases agree with TRBD1. V shed 7 bases, J shed 8 bases, and the junction held 7 bases outside the gene matches. Germline CDR1 and CDR2: LNHDA and SQIVND (reference sequence). This CDR3 spans 13 amino acids. CDR3 protein: CASTRQGAEGYTF. As DNA, the CDR3 is TGTGCCAGTACTCGACAGGGGGCGGAAGGCTACACCTTC.

The V call is TRBV5-6, the J call TRBJ2-7; 14 bases align to TRBD2. The germline V gene encodes CDR1 SGHDT and CDR2 YYEEEE. This CDR3 contains 16 residues. V lost 0 bases to trimming and J lost 7 bases; unmatched junction nucleotides: 6. This CDR3 is CASSLVGLAGAQEQYF. Written as DNA, the CDR3 is TGTGCCAGCAGCTTGGTGGGACTAGCGGGAGCACAAGAGCAGTACTTC.

This clonotype showed up many times. The V call is TRBV5-1, the J call TRBJ2-7; D remains unclear. This CDR3 comprises 16 residues. Trimming took off 1 base at V and 5 bases at J, with 19 bases between the two ends. Per germline, CDR1 SGHRS and CDR2 YFSETQ. The CDR3 region is CASSLSGALRRNEQYF. DNA for the CDR3: TGCGCCAGCAGCTTGTCAGGTGCTCTAAGACGTAACGAGCAGTACTTC.

The chain is built from TRBV28 and TRBJ2-5; D is perhaps TRBD1 (5 bases). Trimming stripped 3 bases from V and 4 bases from J, with 12 bases between. The germline CDR1 and CDR2 sequences are MDHEN and SYDVKM. The CDR3 length is 14 residues. DNA for the CDR3: TGTGCCAGCAGTTTTCGGCAGGGCCCAGAGACCCAGTACTTC. It is translated as CASSFRQGPETQYF.

Ten or more counts support this clonotype. The J gene is TRBJ1-4, the V gene TRBV27; TRBD1 agrees at 11 bases. CDR1 and CDR2 (germline): MNHEY, SMNVEV (reference sequence). The ends lost 5 bases at V and 6 bases at J; junction bases unmatched: 2. The CDR3 extends over 14 amino acids. The CDR3 loop is CASSRGQGDEKLFF. The CDR3 bases are TGTGCCAGCAGTAGGGGACAGGGGGATGAAAAACTGTTTTTT.

V gene TRBV24-1 combines with J gene TRBJ1-5; D may be TRBD1 (6 bases). Trimming removed 6 bases from V and 1 base from J, with 9 bases in between. The CDR3 sequence is 14 residues long. CDR1 and CDR2 (germline): KGHDR, SFDVKD. In DNA, the CDR3 is TGTGCCACCAGTCAAACAGGGAGCAATCAGCCCCAGCATTTT. Its protein product is CATSQTGSNQPQHF.

This clonotype was seen ten or more times. V gene TRBV14 combines with J gene TRBJ2-3; the D gene is possibly TRBD1 (6 bases). The germline gives CDR1 SGHDN, CDR2 FVKESK. Trimming left V 3 bases short and J 2 bases short, with 15 bases between. The CDR3 is 16 residues long. CDR3 amino acids: CASSHAPGQLTDTQYF. CDR3 nucleotide sequence: TGTGCCAGCAGCCACGCCCCAGGACAGCTCACAGATACGCAGTATTTT. Complete variable domain (other parts from reference TRBV14 and TRBJ2-3): EAGVTQFPSHSVIEKGQTVTLRCDPISGHDNLYWYRRVMGKEIKFLLHFVKESKQDESGMPNNRFLAERTGGTYSTLKVQPAELEDSGVYFCASSHAPGQLTDTQYFGPGTRLTVL.

The chain employs TRBV11-2 and TRBJ2-7; 9 bases are shared with TRBD1. The CDR3 extends over 16 amino acids. V shed 6 bases and J 4 bases; nucleotides not matched to a gene: 13. Germline V gives CDR1 SGHAT, CDR2 FQNNGV. DNA for the CDR3: TGTGCCAGCAGTACCATTCGGGGACAGGGCCTTTACGAGCAGTACTTC. This codes for CASSTIRGQGLYEQYF.

This clonotype has only a few counts. The rearrangement uses TRBV6-5 and TRBJ2-1; 11 nucleotides agree with TRBD2. This CDR3 is built from 16 residues. Germline CDR1 and CDR2: MNHEY and SVGAGI. Unmatched junction bases numbered 7, after V lost 0 bases and J lost 9 bases. This CDR3 reads CASSYSSRLAGGEQFF. In DNA, the CDR3 is TGTGCCAGCAGTTACTCTTCCAGGCTAGCGGGAGGTGAGCAGTTCTTC.

This clonotype came up many times. The chain is built from TRBV27 and TRBJ1-4; D might be TRBD1 (6 bases). This CDR3 has 18 residues. Between the trimmed V and J ends, which lost 5 bases and 0 bases, there was a span of 19 bases. Germline CDR1 MNHEY, CDR2 SMNVEV (reference sequence). CDR3 DNA: TGTGCCAGCAGTCGAAAGCAGGGGTTGGGCGCAACTAATGAAAAACTGTTTTTT. Its translation is CASSRKQGLGATNEKLFF.

Remarks on this clonotype: At one end the junction does not follow the germline gene, possibly because of a read error. The chain couples TRBV5-4 to TRBJ2-3; D might be TRBD2 (6 bases). This CDR3 region has 13 residues. Germline CDR1 and CDR2: SGHNT and YYREEE (reference sequence). The CDR3 loop reads CAGSLEGTDTQYF. The DNA of the CDR3 is TGTGCCGGCAGCTTGGAGGGAACAGATACGCAGTATTTT.

This clonotype was detected a few times. The rearrangement uses TRBV19 and TRBJ2-7, with 10 bases aligning to TRBD1. V lost 4 bases to trimming and J lost 4 bases; unmatched junction nucleotides: 7. Germline CDR1 and CDR2: LNHDA and SQIVND (reference sequence). CDR3 length equals 15 residues. The DNA for the CDR3 is TGTGCCAGTAGTACGACGACAGGGGGCGGTTACGAGCAGTACTTC. Translation: CASSTTTGGGYEQYF. Full variable domain (outside the CDR3, taken from reference TRBV19 and TRBJ2-7): DGGITQSPKYLFRKEGQNVTLSCEQNLNHDAMYWYRQDPGQGLRLIYYSQIVNDFQKGDIAEGYSVSREKKESFPLTVTSAQKNPTAFYLCASSTTTGGGYEQYFGPGTRLTVT.

This clonotype was counted ten times or more. V is TRBV27 and J is TRBJ1-6; TRBD1 aligns across 9 bases. CDR3 length equals 16 residues. V was clipped by 1 base and J by 6 bases; unmatched bases: 4. From germline, CDR1 is MNHEY and CDR2 SMNVEV (reference sequence). The CDR3 sequence is CASSLLDRGGNSPLHF. Here the CDR3 DNA reads TGTGCCAGCAGTTTATTGGACAGGGGAGGTAATTCACCCCTCCACTTT.

The rearrangement links TRBV28 to TRBJ1-1; TRBD1 aligns across 7 bases. Germline-derived CDR1 and CDR2 are MDHEN and SYDVKM. The CDR3 covers 17 residues. V lost 1 base and J lost 1; bases outside the gene matches: 9. CDR3 amino acids: CASSLFGRGRGNTEAFF. In nucleotides, the CDR3 is TGTGCCAGCAGTTTATTTGGTAGGGGGCGGGGGAACACTGAAGCTTTCTTT.

The gene calls are TRBV28 and TRBJ2-3, with D perhaps TRBD1 (6 bases). Trimming left V 3 bases short and J 2 bases short, with 15 bases between. Germline V gene sequence: CDR1 MDHEN, CDR2 SYDVKM. The CDR3 covers 16 residues. CDR3 nucleotides: TGTGCCAGCAGTTTGAAACGACAGGCCCTCACAGATACGCAGTATTTT. Its protein product is CASSLKRQALTDTQYF.

Many counts were recorded for this clonotype. The chain carries TRBV11-3 and TRBJ2-2, with D unclear. From germline, CDR1 is SGHNT and CDR2 YENEEA. This CDR3 has 13 residues. V shed 10 bases and J shed 4 bases, with 13 bases lying between them. The CDR3 sequence is CATQIATTGELFF. CDR3 nucleotides: TGTGCCACCCAGATCGCTACCACCGGGGAGCTGTTTTTT.

This clonotype appeared many times. V gene TRBV4-1 combines with J gene TRBJ2-1; D not certain. CDR1 is MGHRA and CDR2 is YSYEKL in the germline V gene. The length of the CDR3 is 15 residues. Trimming took off 4 bases at V and 3 bases at J, with 13 bases between the two ends. In nucleotides, the CDR3 is TGCGCCAGCAGCCTCACGTGGCACCACTACAATGAGCAGTTCTTC. This encodes CASSLTWHHYNEQFF.

This clonotype came up many times. The chain employs TRBV11-3 and TRBJ1-1; possibly TRBD1 for D (6 bases). Per germline, CDR1 SGHNT and CDR2 YENEEA. V was pared by 5 bases and J by 2 bases, with 15 bases between. This CDR3 comprises 15 residues. CDR3 DNA: TGTGCCAGCAGCCCAAGGGGGATTACCAACACTGAAGCTTTCTTT. Translated, it gives CASSPRGITNTEAFF. Based on the CDR3 plus reference TRBV11-3 and TRBJ1-1, the full variable domain is EAGVVQSPRYKIIEKKQPVAFWCNPISGHNTLYWYLQNLGQGPELLIRYENEEAVDDSQLPKDRFSAERLKGVDSTLKIQPAELGDSAVYLCASSPRGITNTEAFFGQGTRLTVV.

This clonotype turned up a few times. This chain uses TRBV19 with TRBJ2-2, with 8 bases aligning to TRBD1. CDR1 is LNHDA, CDR2 SQIVND, per germline (reference sequence). The CDR3 has 14 amino acids. After removal of 8 bases from V and 5 bases from J, the junction contained 7 bases not matched to a gene. The CDR3 bases are TGTGCCAGTCGGGACAGGACGATAACCGGGGAGCTGTTTTTT. Protein product: CASRDRTITGELFF.